A selection of T cell receptor beta chains follows, all from one sample in a study of cytomegalovirus exposure and HLA in healthy donors. Profiling relied on immunoSEQ multiplex PCR, and the TCRdb table lists in-frame clones only, not all of them. The data hold tens of thousands of clones, with roughly 80% observed a single time. The sample comprised PBMCs. The source is a man aged 40-49 years in good health and CMV-seronegative. The CDR3 runs from the conserved cysteine through the conserved F or W.

length,V,CDR3
15,TRBV5-4,CASSLFGVSNQPQHF
14,TRBV7-9,CASSGRQGSTEAFF
14,TRBV2,CASSGPRDRETQYF
16,TRBV5-1,CASSSNSGTAFNEQFF
14,TRBV5-6,CASSFLTGANVLTF
15,TRBV15,CATSRVMEGIYEQYF
16,TRBV7-9,CASSSNRQGFYNEQFF
15,TRBV7-8,CASSFGDSSGNTIYF
17,TRBV29-1,CSVEEGVGGGGLTEAFF
14,TRBV7-9,CASELRGIEETQYF
13,TRBV10-3,CATEQLPNTEAFF
14,TRBV5-4,CASSTQGSNEKLFF
13,TRBV29-1,CSVGGQGGQPQHF
14,TRBV18,CASSPGLGNQPQHF
16,TRBV5-1,CASSLYDRGAGDTQYF
15,TRBV29-1,CSVGLVESSYNEQFF
16,TRBV5-1,CASSPLGTSFSSEQYF
15,TRBV19,CASSGRDSYNSPLHF
13,TRBV2,CASMVQKNTEAFF
17,TRBV5-1,CASSFTGLAGVYNEQFF
16,TRBV11-2,CASSLGTGQGNTEAFF
13,TRBV7-7,CASSPQGDGELFF
18,TRBV14,CASSQAPVLAGVTNEQFF
14,TRBV7-9,CASSPDRGRGGYTF
16,TRBV18,CASSPSVTGGNSGYTF
16,TRBV9,CASSVGSALAQETQYF
14,TRBV27,CASSLSGGGQPQHF